The 6 T cell receptor beta chains listed next were all sequenced from one sample in a study of beta chain features in type 1 diabetes. Study observations and caveats: Within each of all four CD4+ subsets, Type 1 diabetes patients had TCRB CDR3s that were moderately but significantly shorter.

The authors reverse transcribed all of the isolated RNA, so sequencing captured expressed TCRB transcripts. Using immunoSEQ multiplex PCR, the repertoire was profiled, and TCRdb retains in-frame clones only, with some absent. The sample lists 250,000 to 350,000 clones, roughly an eighth occurring once. What these receptors recognize is not known. Sequencing was carried out using naive CD4+ T cells from blood. The receptor source for this set is a man between 25 and 39 years old with type 1 diabetes.

This rearrangement joins TRBV6-5 to TRBJ1-2; 8 bases align to TRBD1. The CDR3 is made up of 14 amino acids. Germline trimming cut 6 bases from V and 7 bases from J; bases unmatched to any gene: 10. CDR1 is MNHEY, CDR2 SVGAGI, per germline. The CDR3 bases are TGTGCCAGCAGCCCAGGGGACAGGAGGAGTGGCTACACCTTC. This translates into CASSPGDRRSGYTF.

A few counts support this clone. V gene TRBV5-1 combines with J gene TRBJ2-7; possibly TRBD2 for D (7 bases). The CDR3 length is 16 residues. Germline loops: CDR1 SGHRS, CDR2 YFSETQ. V lost 0 bases, J lost 0 bases, and 13 bases lay in between. The CDR3 region has the DNA TGCGCCAGCAGCTTGGCCGGGGGGCCGAGCTCCTACGAGCAGTACTTC. Translation gives CASSLAGGPSSYEQYF.

V usage is TRBV4-1 and J usage is TRBJ1-1; a weak D match, TRBD1 (6 bases). The germline V gene encodes CDR1 MGHRA and CDR2 YSYEKL. The V end lost 6 bases, the J end lost 0 bases, and 11 bases lay between the germline ends. The CDR3 spans 14 residues. CDR3 residues: CASSPQGMNTEAFF. The CDR3 nucleotides are TGCGCCAGCAGTCCACAGGGTATGAACACTGAAGCTTTCTTT.

This chain uses TRBV4-3 with TRBJ2-1, with 9 bases that match TRBD2. The junction had 8 bases not matched to a gene; V was cut back by 0 bases and J by 2 bases. The germline gives CDR1 LGHNA, CDR2 YSLEER. The CDR3 sequence is 18 residues long. CDR3 nucleotide sequence: TGCGCCAGCAGCCAAGATCCCGAACTAGCGGGTGCCTACAATGAGCAGTTCTTC. This gives the protein CASSQDPELAGAYNEQFF.

In this sample, this clone turned up a few times. The chain has TRBV5-1 and TRBJ2-3; the match to TRBD2 covers 12 bases. The CDR3 totals 17 residues. Germline lookup yields CDR1 SGHRS and CDR2 YFSETQ. Germline trimming cut 4 bases from V and 0 bases from J; bases unmatched to any gene: 6. The CDR3 sequence: CASSGGLAGTSTDTQYF. Written as DNA, the CDR3 is TGCGCCAGCAGCGGAGGACTAGCGGGGACTAGCACAGATACGCAGTATTTT. The variable domain in full, completed from reference TRBV5-1 and TRBJ2-3, reads KAGVTQTPRYLIKTRGQQVTLSCSPISGHRSVSWYQQTPGQGLQFLFEYFSETQRNKGNFPGRFSGRQFSNSRSEMNVSTLELGDSALYLCASSGGLAGTSTDTQYFGPGTRLTVL.

This clone has only a few counts. V is TRBV6-5 and J is TRBJ2-1; TRBD2 matches 12 bases. Unmatched junction bases numbered 3, after V lost 5 bases and J lost 4 bases. This CDR3 contains 15 residues. Germline assignment: CDR1 MNHEY and CDR2 SVGAGI. The CDR3 reads CASSPGTSGYNEQFF. DNA for the CDR3: TGTGCCAGCAGTCCCGGGACTAGCGGGTACAATGAGCAGTTCTTC.